This TCR beta chain stems from a study of blood T cells in healthy people across ages. The wider study: Template switching recovered approximately one barcoded beta molecule for every two T cells. Points from the study as a whole: Naive and antigen-experienced cells could not be conclusively compared, given unsorted PBMCs.

J was trimmed by 4 bases and V by 4 bases; bases with no gene match: 13. Germline V gene lookup returns CDR1 MDHEN and CDR2 SYDVKM. This CDR3 contains 17 residues. Together with a sample-barcoded 5' primer, a J-beta primer mix was included in a second PCR lasting roughly 6 to 12 cycles. Each cDNA molecule, via a template-switch adaptor with 12 random nucleotides, was tagged. TCRdb used MiXCR to reprocess the 5' RACE reads, holding one entry per CDR3 protein. The repertoire consists of about 1.5 million distinct CDR3 sequences, with under 55% occurring once and the leading ten covering over 3.5%. Only a few counts were recorded for this clonotype. Its target is unknown.

Material: blood. This chain links TRBV28 with TRBJ1-5; 7 bases map to TRBD1. This receptor was identified in a woman aged 18-29 years in good health. The CDR3 protein is CASSSYRGPPGNQPQHF. CDR3 nucleotides: TGTGCCAGCAGTTCATACAGGGGCCCCCCGGGGAATCAGCCCCAGCATTTT. Variable domain in full (rest from reference TRBV28 and TRBJ1-5): DVKVTQSSRYLVKRTGEKVFLECVQDMDHENMFWYRQDPGLGLRLIYFSYDVKMKEKGDIPEGYSVSREKKERFSLILESASTNQTSMYLCASSSYRGPPGNQPQHFGDGTRLSIL.